Given below is one T cell receptor beta chain in context. The antigen is undetermined. This sample is drawn from a study of shared clonotypes between healthy human individuals. For the study at large: Researchers assigned three CD4 naive, three CD4 memory, two CD8 naive and one CD8 memory plate to each donor.

Study results and caveats: Clonotypes shared by all four donors outscored non-shared clonotypes in generation probability. Richness estimates generally favored naive over memory subsets.

Assay execution proceeded at the deep level. Clones were sequenced by immunoSEQ multiplex PCR, and TCRdb holds only the in-frame ones, with some missing. The sample consists of some 2.1 million clones, roughly 94% of them appearing once. The germline CDR1 and CDR2 sequences are MNHNY and SVGAGI (reference sequence). V lost 0 bases, J lost 0 bases, and 9 bases lay in between. The CDR3 has 16 amino acids. The sample comprised naive CD4+ T cells sorted from blood. Subset in this sample: CD45RA+ positively selected. This sequence was found in a man aged 18 to 29 in good health. The chain recombines TRBV6-6 with TRBJ1-5; D may be TRBD1 (5 bases). The CDR3 loop reads CASSYSWDGSNQPQHF. The CDR3 bases are TGTGCCAGCAGTTACTCCTGGGACGGTAGCAATCAGCCCCAGCATTTT.